One sample yielded the 12 T cell receptor beta chains listed below, sequenced in a study of shared clonotypes between healthy human individuals (dated by TCRdb to the early 2020s). The library came from the immunoSEQ multiplex PCR assay. What TCRdb holds here is the immuneACCESS table cut down to in-frame rearrangements. Part of the clones is not present; checked against another copy, under half of the missing clones reflect an unresolved V gene, and the others are unexplained. The sample table lists roughly 1 million clones, approximately 78% of them with a count of one. The ten largest make up under 0.65% of the sample. The source material was memory CD4+ T cells from PBMCs. The label giving this sample's cell subset or site can be read as: CD45RA-negative fraction. These TCRs come from a man aged 18 to 29 in good health. Some clones in this sample may be carry-over from other donors' samples.

The chain combines TRBV5-1 with TRBJ2-7; D may match TRBD1 or TRBD2 (5 bases each). The germline V and J ends were trimmed by 0 bases and 4 bases, with 11 bases remaining between them. This CDR3 comprises 14 residues. The germline V gene encodes CDR1 SGHRS and CDR2 YFSETQ. The CDR3 coding sequence is TGCGCCAGCAGCTTGGGGGGGTCGGTTTACGAGCAGTACTTC. Translating gives CASSLGGSVYEQYF.

This clone came up a few times. The chain links TRBV15 to TRBJ1-1; no reliable D call. V was pared by 2 bases and J by 1 base, with 5 bases between. Germline V gives CDR1 LNHNV, CDR2 YYDKDF (reference sequence). The CDR3 runs to 13 residues. CDR3 coding DNA: TGTGCCACCAGCAGAATGCAGAACACTGAAGCTTTCTTT. This translates into CATSRMQNTEAFF.

This clone was seen just once. The sample has other DNA sequences that encode this CDR3 too. The chain combines TRBV5-1 with TRBJ2-7; TRBD1 matches 8 bases. CDR1 SGHRS and CDR2 YFSETQ come from the germline V gene. The trim removed 4 bases at V and 2 bases at J, leaving 5 bases unmatched. CDR3 length: 14 amino acids. The chain's CDR3 is CASSPGQGPYEQYF. CDR3 in DNA: TGCGCCAGCAGCCCAGGACAGGGTCCCTACGAGCAGTACTTC.

The chain combines TRBV19 with TRBJ2-7; 8 bases line up with TRBD1. There are 13 residues in the CDR3. CDR1 LNHDA and CDR2 SQIVND come from the germline V gene (reference sequence). The junction had 5 bases not matched to a gene; V was cut back by 6 bases and J by 4 bases. The CDR3 sequence: CASSHRGDYEQYF. CDR3 in DNA: TGTGCCAGTAGCCACAGGGGGGATTACGAGCAGTACTTC.

The V call is TRBV6-5, the J call TRBJ1-1, with TRBD1 identical over 7 bases. The CDR3 is made up of 14 amino acids. Germline trimming cut 7 bases from V and 3 bases from J; bases unmatched to any gene: 8. In germline, CDR1 is MNHEY, CDR2 SVGAGI. CDR3 in amino acids: CASNQGVGYTEAFF. As DNA, the CDR3 is TGTGCCAGCAACCAGGGGGTTGGGTACACTGAAGCTTTCTTT.

The chain's CDR3 is CASRGYNSVGTQYF. CDR3 sequence (DNA): TGCGCCAGCCGCGGCTATAATTCAGTGGGGACCCAGTACTTC. The chain links TRBV5-1 to TRBJ2-5, with D uncertain. Germline assignment: CDR1 SGHRS and CDR2 YFSETQ. V dropped 7 bases and J dropped 7 bases, with 20 bases sitting between them. The CDR3 spans 14 residues.

This chain links TRBV6-5 with TRBJ2-2; 12 bases fit TRBD2. This CDR3 is 13 amino acids long. Germline lookup yields CDR1 MNHEY and CDR2 SVGAGI. After removal of 11 bases from V and 5 bases from J, the junction contained 3 bases not matched to a gene. The CDR3: CAGGTSGTGELFF. Written as DNA, the CDR3 is TGTGCCGGAGGGACTAGCGGGACCGGGGAGCTGTTTTTT.

The J gene is TRBJ1-5, the V gene TRBV7-8; 8 positions match TRBD1. This CDR3 is 16 amino acids long. Unmatched junction bases numbered 11, after V lost 5 bases and J lost 5 bases. Germline values: CDR1 SGHVS, CDR2 FQNEAQ. CDR3 bases: TGTGCCAGCAGCACAAGGACAGGGCGAGTCGATCAGCCCCAGCATTTT. Protein product: CASSTRTGRVDQPQHF. Supplemented by reference TRBV7-8 and TRBJ1-5, the full variable domain reads GAGVSQSPRYKVAKRGQDVALRCDPISGHVSLFWYQQALGQGPEFLTYFQNEAQLDKSGLPSDRFFAERPEGSVSTLKIQRTQQEDSAVYLCASSTRTGRVDQPQHFGDGTRLSIL.

The chain combines TRBV9 with TRBJ2-1; 9 nucleotides align to TRBD1. Trimming took 3 bases from V and 7 from J; bases not matched to a gene: 14. The V gene's germline CDR1 is SGDLS and CDR2 YYNGEE. The length of the CDR3 is 17 residues. CDR3 region: CASSAGTGIGRQNEQFF. The CDR3 DNA sequence: TGTGCCAGCAGCGCCGGGACAGGGATTGGTAGGCAGAATGAGCAGTTCTTC.

The chain joins TRBV6-6 to TRBJ2-5; D is possibly TRBD1 or TRBD2 (5 bases each). CDR1 MNHNY and CDR2 SVGAGI come from the germline V gene (reference sequence). V lost 2 bases to trimming and J lost 0 bases, with 7 bases between them. This CDR3 is built from 14 residues. The CDR3 coding sequence is TGTGCCAGCAGTTACGGGGGAAACCAAGAGACCCAGTACTTC. Translating it yields CASSYGGNQETQYF.

The chain couples TRBV4-1 to TRBJ2-2; D not certain. Looked up from germline, CDR1 is MGHRA and CDR2 is YSYEKL. The V end was cut by 4 bases, the J end by 3 bases, with 9 bases between. This CDR3 region has 14 residues. DNA of the CDR3: TGCGCCAGCAGCCCCCGATCGGACACCGGGGAGCTGTTTTTT. Amino acids: CASSPRSDTGELFF.

This clone was found once. The V call is TRBV12-5, the J call TRBJ1-1, with D unclear. Looked up from germline, CDR1 is LGHNT and CDR2 is FRNRAP. V lost 6 bases, J lost 4 bases, and 15 bases lay in between. The CDR3 covers 14 residues. The CDR3 loop is CASGLGRRSTEAFF. Written as DNA, the CDR3 is TGTGCTAGTGGCCTCGGGCGGAGGAGCACTGAAGCTTTCTTT.